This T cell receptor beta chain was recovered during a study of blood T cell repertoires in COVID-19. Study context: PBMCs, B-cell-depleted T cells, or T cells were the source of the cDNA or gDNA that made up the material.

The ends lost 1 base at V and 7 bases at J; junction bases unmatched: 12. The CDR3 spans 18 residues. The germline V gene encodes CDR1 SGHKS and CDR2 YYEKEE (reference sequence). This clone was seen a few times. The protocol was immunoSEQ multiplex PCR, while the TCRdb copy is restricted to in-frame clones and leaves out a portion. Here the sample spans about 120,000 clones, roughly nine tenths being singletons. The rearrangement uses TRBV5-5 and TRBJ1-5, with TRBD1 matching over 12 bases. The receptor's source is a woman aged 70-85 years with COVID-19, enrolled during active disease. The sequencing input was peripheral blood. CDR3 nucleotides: TGTGCCAGCAGCTTGTATTCCGGGACAGGGGGCGTCTTGCAGCCCCAGCATTTT. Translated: CASSLYSGTGGVLQPQHF.